These T cell receptor beta chains were read from a single sample in a study of blood T cell repertoires in COVID-19. Repertoires were generated with immunoSEQ multiplex PCR, while TCRdb's copy carries only in-frame clones and drops some. This sample has about 480,000 clones, with roughly 90% found just once. Sequencing input: PBMCs or T cells enriched from blood (not recorded which). The receptors come from a woman between 35 and 50 years old who had recovered from COVID-19. Both conserved end residues are part of each CDR3. The D gene is left open where the match is weak. Clone size is not always given. Where it is, it says once, few, many or a class for expanded clones.

V gene	clone size	CDR3 length	D gene	J gene	CDR3 DNA	CDR3 protein
TRBV10-2	NA	14	TRBD1	TRBJ1-1	TGCGCCAGCAGCGTGACAGGGGACTACACTGAAGCTTTCTTT	CASSVTGDYTEAFF
TRBV3-1/TRBV3-2	NA	17	NA	TRBJ1-2	TGTGCCAGCAGCCAATTTCGGGGGGTCGGGGAGGATCCTGGCTACACCTTC	CASSQFRGVGEDPGYTF
TRBV11-3	NA	16	TRBD1	TRBJ2-4	TGTGCCAGCAGCTCCGGGACAGGGGAAGCCAAAAACATTCAGTACTTC	CASSSGTGEAKNIQYF
TRBV2	NA	15	TRBD1	TRBJ1-1	TGTGCCAGCAGTGACTGGGCAGGGGGCAGGACTGAAGCTTTCTTT	CASSDWAGGRTEAFF
TRBV27	NA	14	NA	TRBJ1-5	TGTGCCAGCAGGGTAGGGGATTTCAATCAGCCCCAGCATTTT	CASRVGDFNQPQHF
TRBV6-5	NA	13	TRBD1	TRBJ1-2	TGTGCCAGCGCTGAACGGACAGGTGCGACCTACACCTTC	CASAERTGATYTF
TRBV5-4	few	16	TRBD1	TRBJ1-3	TGTGCCAGCAGCTTGGCAGGGGGCATCTCTGGAAACACCATATATTTT	CASSLAGGISGNTIYF
TRBV19	NA	14	NA	TRBJ1-2	TGTGCCAGTAGTGGACAGACCGGTAACTATGGCTACACCTTC	CASSGQTGNYGYTF
TRBV7-2	NA	17	NA	TRBJ2-1	TGTGCCAGCAGCTTCTTCCCGGGACTGAGCTCCTACAATGAGCAGTTCTTC	CASSFFPGLSSYNEQFF
TRBV14	NA	15	TRBD2	TRBJ2-7	TGTGCCAGCAGCCACCGGGGACTAGCGGCCTACGAGCAGTACTTC	CASSHRGLAAYEQYF
TRBV2	NA	12	TRBD1	TRBJ1-1	TGTGCCAGCAGTCAACAGGGGTGGGAGGCTTTCTTT	CASSQQGWEAFF
TRBV5-1	NA	14	NA	TRBJ1-1	TGCGCCAGCAGCTTGCTCCCCCGGGACACTGAAGCTTTCTTT	CASSLLPRDTEAFF
TRBV5-5	NA	14	NA	TRBJ1-4	TGTGCCAGCAGCTTGGCCGGTCCTAATGAAAAACTGTTTTTT	CASSLAGPNEKLFF
TRBV25-1	NA	15	TRBD1	TRBJ1-1	TGTGCCAGCAGGGAAACAGGGGCCTTGAACACTGAAGCTTTCTTT	CASRETGALNTEAFF
TRBV16	NA	15	NA	TRBJ1-2	TGTGCCAGCAGCCAATCGGCAGGGGCTAACTATGGCTACACCTTC	CASSQSAGANYGYTF
TRBV12-3/TRBV12-4	NA	13	NA	TRBJ1-1	TGTGCCAGCAGGATACTACCGAACACTGAAGCTTTCTTT	CASRILPNTEAFF
TRBV29-1	NA	17	TRBD2	TRBJ2-2	TGCAGCGTTGAAGATCCCTTAGCGGGACCGAACACCGGGGAGCTGTTTTTT	CSVEDPLAGPNTGELFF
TRBV19	NA	18	NA	TRBJ2-2	TGTGCCAGTAGTATAGGGTGGAGTAGCGTTGGGTACACCGGGGAGCTGTTTTTT	CASSIGWSSVGYTGELFF
TRBV3-1/TRBV3-2	NA	15	NA	TRBJ2-3	TGTGCCAGCAGCCAAGATTATTCGAGGACAGATACGCAGTATTTT	CASSQDYSRTDTQYF
TRBV13	NA	15	NA	TRBJ1-1	TGTGCCAGCAGCTTAGTCACCCAGTCATTCACTGAAGCTTTCTTT	CASSLVTQSFTEAFF
TRBV24-1	NA	15	NA	TRBJ1-2	TGTGCCACCAGTGATTTTCGGGGAACGGAGCGTGGCTACACCTTC	CATSDFRGTERGYTF
TRBV4-1	NA	14	NA	TRBJ1-2	TGCGCCAGCAGCGACGGGACAACGGACTATGGCTACACCTTC	CASSDGTTDYGYTF
TRBV6-5	once	15	TRBD2	TRBJ2-1	TGTGCCAGCGGGAGGACTAGCGGGGTCTACAATGAGCAGTTCTTC	CASGRTSGVYNEQFF
TRBV4-3	NA	15	NA	TRBJ1-4	TGCGCCAGCAGCCCCCACAGAGCCCCTAATGAAAAACTGTTTTTT	CASSPHRAPNEKLFF
TRBV7-2	NA	18	TRBD2	TRBJ2-1	TGTGCCAGCAGCCACCTCTGGCGGGGGACTAGCGGGAGCCATGAGCAGTTCTTC	CASSHLWRGTSGSHEQFF
TRBV9	NA	14	TRBD1	TRBJ1-3	TGTGCCAGCAGCCAGACAGGGGGTGGAAACACCATATATTTT	CASSQTGGGNTIYF
TRBV6-2/TRBV6-3	NA	14	NA	TRBJ1-2	TGTGCCAGCAGTCCCCTAGCCGCCAACTATGGCTACACCTTC	CASSPLAANYGYTF
TRBV7-9	NA	16	TRBD1	TRBJ1-4	TGTGCCAGCAGCTTAGGTAGGGGACAGACTAATGAAAAACTGTTTTTT	CASSLGRGQTNEKLFF
TRBV6-5	NA	13	TRBD1	TRBJ1-2	TGTGCCAGCAGTTACTCCGACAGGGACGGCTACACCTTC	CASSYSDRDGYTF
TRBV18	NA	13	TRBD1	TRBJ1-2	TGTGCCAGCTCCCCTGACAGGGATAATGGCTACACCTTC	CASSPDRDNGYTF
TRBV6-6	NA	16	TRBD1	TRBJ2-2	TGTGCCAGCAGTCCGCCAGGGGGCAGCGGCACCGGGGAGCTGTTTTTT	CASSPPGGSGTGELFF
TRBV28	few	14	NA	TRBJ1-3	TGTGCCTCCGAACAGGTGAATTCTGGAAACACCATATATTTT	CASEQVNSGNTIYF
TRBV5-1	NA	15	NA	TRBJ2-7	TGCGCCAGCAGCTTGGTCGGGCGGGGCTCCTACGAGCAGTACTTC	CASSLVGRGSYEQYF
TRBV11-2	NA	15	TRBD1	TRBJ2-5	TGTGCCAGCAGCTTTTACAGGGGGCCTGAAGAGACCCAGTACTTC	CASSFYRGPEETQYF
TRBV2	NA	14	TRBD1	TRBJ1-2	TGTGCCAGCAGTGAATCCGGGACAGAGGATGGCTACACCTTC	CASSESGTEDGYTF
TRBV19	NA	12	NA	TRBJ1-2	TGTGCCAGTAGTATTTCGTCGGGTGGCTACACCTTC	CASSISSGGYTF
TRBV6-1	NA	15	TRBD1	TRBJ2-5	TGTGCCAGCAGTGAACAGACAGGGGTAGCAGAGACCCAGTACTTC	CASSEQTGVAETQYF
TRBV12-5	NA	12	NA	TRBJ2-7	TGTGCTAGTGGTTTGGCCCGCTACGAGCAGTACTTC	CASGLARYEQYF
TRBV7-2	NA	16	TRBD1	TRBJ1-6	TGTGCCAGCAGCCCCGGACAGGGGCCGTATAATTCACCCCTCCACTTT	CASSPGQGPYNSPLHF
TRBV19	NA	14	TRBD1	TRBJ1-2	TGTGCCAGTAGCAAAGGACAGGAGATTATAGGCTACACCTTC	CASSKGQEIIGYTF
TRBV5-5	NA	16	TRBD1	TRBJ2-4	TGTGCCAGCAGCATCGGGACAGTCCTAGCCAAAAACATTCAGTACTTC	CASSIGTVLAKNIQYF
TRBV9	NA	18	NA	TRBJ2-6	TGTGCCAGCAGCGTAGACTTTAAACAGGGCTCTGGGGCCAACGTCCTGACTTTC	CASSVDFKQGSGANVLTF
TRBV24-1	once	13	TRBD2	TRBJ2-1	TGTGCCACGGCTAGCGGGAGATACAATGAGCAGTTCTTC	CATASGRYNEQFF
TRBV20-1	NA	15	TRBD1	TRBJ2-2	TGCAGTGCTAGTAGTAATACAGGGGAGCTCGGGGAGCTGTTTTTT	CSASSNTGELGELFF
TRBV9	NA	17	TRBD2	TRBJ2-7	TGTGCCAGCAGCGTAGCCCCGAGCGGGAGCCCTCCCAACGAGCAGTACTTC	CASSVAPSGSPPNEQYF
TRBV5-1	NA	14	TRBD1	TRBJ1-4	TGCGCCAGCAGCTCACAGGGGATTAATGAAAAACTGTTTTTT	CASSSQGINEKLFF
TRBV7-2	NA	15	TRBD2	TRBJ2-7	TGTGCCAGCAGCCCCCTAGCGGGACCCTCCTACGAGCAGTACTTC	CASSPLAGPSYEQYF